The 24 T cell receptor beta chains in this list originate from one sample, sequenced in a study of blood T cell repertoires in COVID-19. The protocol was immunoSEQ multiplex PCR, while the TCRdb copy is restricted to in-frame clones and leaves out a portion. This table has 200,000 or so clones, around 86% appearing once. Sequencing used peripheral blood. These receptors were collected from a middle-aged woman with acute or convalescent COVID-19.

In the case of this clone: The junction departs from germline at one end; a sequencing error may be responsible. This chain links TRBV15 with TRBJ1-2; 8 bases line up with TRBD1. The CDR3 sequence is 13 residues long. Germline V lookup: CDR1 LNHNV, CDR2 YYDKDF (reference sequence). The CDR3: CATRSRQGPGSTF. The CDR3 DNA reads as TGTGCCACCCGCAGCCGACAGGGGCCGGGTAGCACCTTC.

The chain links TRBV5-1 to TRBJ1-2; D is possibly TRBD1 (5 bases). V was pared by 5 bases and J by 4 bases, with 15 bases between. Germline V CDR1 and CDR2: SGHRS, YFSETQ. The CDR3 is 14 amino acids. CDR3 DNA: TGCGCCAGCAGTCCCGTTGGGGGGACCTATGGCTACACCTTC. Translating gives CASSPVGGTYGYTF.

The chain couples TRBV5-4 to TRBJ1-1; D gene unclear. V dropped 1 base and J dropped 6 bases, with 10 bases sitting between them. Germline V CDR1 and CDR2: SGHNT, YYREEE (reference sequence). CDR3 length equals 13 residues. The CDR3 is CASSLQAGAEAFF. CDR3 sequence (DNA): TGTGCCAGCAGCTTGCAGGCGGGAGCTGAAGCTTTCTTT.

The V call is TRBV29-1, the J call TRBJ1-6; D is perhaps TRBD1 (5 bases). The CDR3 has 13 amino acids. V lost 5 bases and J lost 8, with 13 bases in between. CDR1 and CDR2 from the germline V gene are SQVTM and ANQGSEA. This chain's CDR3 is CSVSFGRDSPLHF. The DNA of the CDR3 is TGCAGCGTTAGCTTTGGCAGGGATTCACCCCTCCACTTT.

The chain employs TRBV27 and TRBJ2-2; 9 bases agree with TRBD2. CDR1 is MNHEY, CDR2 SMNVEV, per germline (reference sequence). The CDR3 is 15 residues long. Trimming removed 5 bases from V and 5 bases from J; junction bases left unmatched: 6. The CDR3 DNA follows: TGTGCCAGCAGTGGCACTAGCGGGCGTACCGGGGAGCTGTTTTTT. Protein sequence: CASSGTSGRTGELFF.

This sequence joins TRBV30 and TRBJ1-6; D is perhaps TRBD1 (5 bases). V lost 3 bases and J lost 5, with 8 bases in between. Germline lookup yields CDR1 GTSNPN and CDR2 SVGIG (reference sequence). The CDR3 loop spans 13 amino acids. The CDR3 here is CAWSGQDNSPLHF. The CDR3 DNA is TGTGCCTGGAGCGGACAAGATAATTCACCCCTCCACTTT.

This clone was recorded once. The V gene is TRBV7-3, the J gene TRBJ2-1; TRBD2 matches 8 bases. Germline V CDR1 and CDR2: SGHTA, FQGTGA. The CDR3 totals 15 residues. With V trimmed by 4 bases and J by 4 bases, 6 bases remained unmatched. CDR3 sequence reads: CASSSTLAEYNEQFF. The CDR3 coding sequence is TGTGCCAGCAGCTCAACACTAGCGGAGTACAATGAGCAGTTCTTC.

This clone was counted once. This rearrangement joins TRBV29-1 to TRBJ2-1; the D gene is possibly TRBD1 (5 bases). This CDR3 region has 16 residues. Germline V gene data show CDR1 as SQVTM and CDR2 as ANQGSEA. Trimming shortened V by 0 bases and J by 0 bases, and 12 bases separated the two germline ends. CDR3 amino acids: CSVEESRGSSYNEQFF. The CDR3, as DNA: TGCAGCGTTGAAGAGTCTAGGGGTAGCTCCTACAATGAGCAGTTCTTC.

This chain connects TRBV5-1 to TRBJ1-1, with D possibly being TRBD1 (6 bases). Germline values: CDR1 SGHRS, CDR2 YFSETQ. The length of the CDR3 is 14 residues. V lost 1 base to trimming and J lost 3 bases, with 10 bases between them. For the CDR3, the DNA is TGCGCCAGCAGCTTGACAGGGTCCGACACTGAAGCTTTCTTT. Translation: CASSLTGSDTEAFF.

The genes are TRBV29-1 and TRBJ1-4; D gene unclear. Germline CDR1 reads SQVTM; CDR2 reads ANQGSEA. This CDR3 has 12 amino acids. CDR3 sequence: CGYRQANEKLFF. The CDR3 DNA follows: TGCGGTTACAGACAAGCTAATGAAAAACTGTTTTTT.

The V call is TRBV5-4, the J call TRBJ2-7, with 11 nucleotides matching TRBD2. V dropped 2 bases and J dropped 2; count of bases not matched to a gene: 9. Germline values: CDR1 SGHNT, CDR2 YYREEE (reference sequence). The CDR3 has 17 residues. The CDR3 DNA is TGTGCCAGCAGCTTACCCCTAGCGGGAGGTCTCACCTACGAGCAGTACTTC. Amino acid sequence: CASSLPLAGGLTYEQYF.

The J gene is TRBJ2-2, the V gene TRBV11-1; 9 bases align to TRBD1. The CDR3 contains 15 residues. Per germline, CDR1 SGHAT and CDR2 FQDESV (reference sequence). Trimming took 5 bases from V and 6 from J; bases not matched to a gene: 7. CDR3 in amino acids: CASSRDRVIPGELFF. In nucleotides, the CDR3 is TGTGCCAGCAGCCGGGACAGGGTAATACCCGGGGAGCTGTTTTTT.

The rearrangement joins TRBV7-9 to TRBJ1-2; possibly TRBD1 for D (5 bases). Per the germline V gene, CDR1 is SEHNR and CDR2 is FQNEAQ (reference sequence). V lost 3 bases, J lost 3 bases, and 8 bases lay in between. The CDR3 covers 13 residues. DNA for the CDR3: TGTGCCAGCAGCTTCAGGGAAGACTATGGCTACACCTTC. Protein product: CASSFREDYGYTF.

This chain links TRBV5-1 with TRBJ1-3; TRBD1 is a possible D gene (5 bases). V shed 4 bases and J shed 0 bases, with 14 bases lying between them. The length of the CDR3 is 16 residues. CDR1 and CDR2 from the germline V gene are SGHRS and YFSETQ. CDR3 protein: CASSRDFVSSGNTIYF. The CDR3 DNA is TGCGCCAGCAGCCGGGACTTCGTGAGCTCTGGAAACACCATATATTTT.

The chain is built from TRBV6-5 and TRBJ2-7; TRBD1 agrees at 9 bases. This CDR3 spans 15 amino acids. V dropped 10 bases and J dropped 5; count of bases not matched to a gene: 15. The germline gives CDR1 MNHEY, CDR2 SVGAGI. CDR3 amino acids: CATLRGQGSTNEQYF. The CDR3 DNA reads TGTGCCACGCTCAGAGGACAGGGGTCAACGAACGAGCAGTACTTC.

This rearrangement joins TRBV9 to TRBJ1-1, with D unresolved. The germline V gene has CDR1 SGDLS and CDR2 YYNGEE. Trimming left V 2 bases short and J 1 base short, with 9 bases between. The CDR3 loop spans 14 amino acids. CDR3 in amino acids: CASSVGRGNTEAFF. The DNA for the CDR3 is TGTGCCAGCAGCGTCGGGAGAGGGAACACTGAAGCTTTCTTT.

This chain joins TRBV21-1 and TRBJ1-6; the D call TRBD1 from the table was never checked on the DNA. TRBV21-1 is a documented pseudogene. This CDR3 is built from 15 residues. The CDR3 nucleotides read TGTGCCAGCAGCCCACAAAGGGGTCCCCAATCACCCCTCCACTTT. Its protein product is CASSPQRGPQSPLHF.

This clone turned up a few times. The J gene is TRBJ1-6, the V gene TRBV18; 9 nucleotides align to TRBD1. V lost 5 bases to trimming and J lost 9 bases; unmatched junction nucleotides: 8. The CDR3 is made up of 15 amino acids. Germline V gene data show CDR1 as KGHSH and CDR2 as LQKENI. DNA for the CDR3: TGTGCCAGCTCATTGGACAGGGGAGTAGGTTCACCCCTCCACTTT. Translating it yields CASSLDRGVGSPLHF.

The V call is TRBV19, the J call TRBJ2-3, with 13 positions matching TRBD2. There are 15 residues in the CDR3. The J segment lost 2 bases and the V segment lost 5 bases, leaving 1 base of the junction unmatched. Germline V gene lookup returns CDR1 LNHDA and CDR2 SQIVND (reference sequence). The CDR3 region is CASSGLAGVTDTQYF. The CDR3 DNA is TGTGCCAGTAGTGGACTAGCGGGGGTCACAGATACGCAGTATTTT. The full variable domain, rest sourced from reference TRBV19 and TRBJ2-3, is DGGITQSPKYLFRKEGQNVTLSCEQNLNHDAMYWYRQDPGQGLRLIYYSQIVNDFQKGDIAEGYSVSREKKESFPLTVTSAQKNPTAFYLCASSGLAGVTDTQYFGPGTRLTVL.

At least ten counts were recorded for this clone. CDR3 nucleotide sequence: TGTGCCAGCACCCAGGGGGCAAACACCGGGGAGCTGTTTTTT. It is translated as CASTQGANTGELFF. The chain links TRBV6-5 to TRBJ2-2; 8 nucleotides align to TRBD1. The CDR3 has 14 residues. Unmatched junction bases numbered 3, after V lost 7 bases and J lost 2 bases. Germline CDR1 MNHEY, CDR2 SVGAGI.

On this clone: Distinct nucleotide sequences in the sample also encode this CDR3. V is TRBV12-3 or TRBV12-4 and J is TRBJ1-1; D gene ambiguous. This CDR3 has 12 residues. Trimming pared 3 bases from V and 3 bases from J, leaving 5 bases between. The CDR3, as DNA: TGTGCCAGCAGTTTCCCCGACACTGAAGCTTTCTTT. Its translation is CASSFPDTEAFF.

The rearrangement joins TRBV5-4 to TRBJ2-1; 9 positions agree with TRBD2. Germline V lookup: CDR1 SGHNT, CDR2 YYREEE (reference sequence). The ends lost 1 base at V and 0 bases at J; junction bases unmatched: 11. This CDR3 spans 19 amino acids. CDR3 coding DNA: TGTGCCAGCAGCTTGTCCGGTCGGCTAGCGGGGCTCTCCTACAATGAGCAGTTCTTC. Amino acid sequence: CASSLSGRLAGLSYNEQFF.

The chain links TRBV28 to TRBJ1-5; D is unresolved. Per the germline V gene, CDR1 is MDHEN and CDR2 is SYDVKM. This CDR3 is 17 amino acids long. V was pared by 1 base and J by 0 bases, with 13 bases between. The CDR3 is CASSLLAGITSNQPQHF. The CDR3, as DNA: TGTGCCAGCAGTTTATTGGCGGGCATTACTAGCAATCAGCCCCAGCATTTT.

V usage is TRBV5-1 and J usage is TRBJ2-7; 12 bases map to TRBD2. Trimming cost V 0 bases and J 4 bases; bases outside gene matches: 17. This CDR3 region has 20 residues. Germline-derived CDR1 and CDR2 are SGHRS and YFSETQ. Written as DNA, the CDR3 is TGCGCCAGCAGCTTGGTATCGACCCCCCCCCGAGGGACTAGCGGGTACGAGCAGTACTTC. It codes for CASSLVSTPPRGTSGYEQYF.